This passage covers 11 T cell receptor beta chains from one sample sequenced in a study of T-cell memory formation after mild COVID-19. TCRdb used MiXCR to reprocess the 5' RACE reads, holding one entry per CDR3 protein. The sample records 350,000 to 500,000 distinct CDR3 sequences, about 25% being singletons. The sequenced sample was PBMCs or a T cell subset sorted from them (not recorded which). The receptors stem from an adult woman who had mild COVID-19 (a few samples of this study predate the infection). Cell type and time point are not known.

A few counts support this clonotype. The CDR3 sequence is CASSYSGPQETQYF. The CDR3 DNA reads TGTGCCAGCAGTTACTCCGGGCCCCAAGAGACCCAGTACTTC. This chain links TRBV6-5 with TRBJ2-5; D not resolved. V shed 0 bases and J shed 1 base, with 6 bases lying between them. CDR3 length: 14 amino acids. Germline V lookup: CDR1 MNHEY, CDR2 SVGAGI.

In this sample, this clonotype turned up many times. This rearrangement joins TRBV10-3 to TRBJ2-7; TRBD2 agrees at 14 bases. CDR3 length equals 15 residues. Germline values: CDR1 ENHRY, CDR2 SYGVKD. J lost 5 bases, V lost 0 bases, and 0 bases had no gene match. The CDR3 here is CAISESTSGGDEQYF. CDR3 nucleotide sequence: TGTGCCATCAGTGAGTCGACTAGCGGGGGGGACGAGCAGTACTTC.

This clonotype has only a few counts. This rearrangement joins TRBV15 to TRBJ2-1; D is unresolved. The CDR3 is 15 amino acids. Trimming took off 2 bases at V and 3 bases at J, with 11 bases between the two ends. CDR1 and CDR2 (germline): LNHNV, YYDKDF (reference sequence). Here the CDR3 reads CATSRSRVYYNEQFF. The DNA for the CDR3 is TGTGCCACCAGCAGATCGCGAGTCTACTACAATGAGCAGTTCTTC.

In its sample, this clonotype was seen once. The chain joins TRBV13 to TRBJ2-7; D possibly matches TRBD1 or TRBD2 (6 bases each). In germline, CDR1 is PRHDT, CDR2 FYEKMQ (reference sequence). This CDR3 region has 15 residues. V was clipped by 4 bases and J by 3 bases, with 16 bases between them. The CDR3: CASSSRTVGGYEQYF. The CDR3 coding sequence is TGTGCCAGCAGCTCTAGGACAGTGGGGGGCTACGAGCAGTACTTC.

This chain links TRBV7-2 with TRBJ2-7, with D tentatively TRBD1 (7 bases). Germline values: CDR1 SGHTA, CDR2 FQGNSA. V was pared by 8 bases and J by 3 bases, with 26 bases between. The CDR3 is 17 amino acids. This chain's CDR3 is CASGYGAGRGPSYEQYF. The CDR3 bases are TGTGCCAGCGGCTACGGGGCGGGAAGGGGGCCGAGCTACGAGCAGTACTTC.

The genes are TRBV29-1 and TRBJ2-5; 7 positions match TRBD1. There are 14 residues in the CDR3. J gave up 3 bases and V 4 bases, and 8 bases lay outside the gene matches. Looked up from germline, CDR1 is SQVTM and CDR2 is ANQGSEA. CDR3 residues: CSVVLIQGKETQYF. CDR3 nucleotide sequence: TGCAGCGTTGTCTTGATACAGGGGAAAGAGACCCAGTACTTC.

This clonotype was observed a few times. The rearrangement joins TRBV6-2 or TRBV6-3 to TRBJ2-7; the match to TRBD2 covers 10 bases. Germline CDR1 MNHEY, CDR2 SVGEGT. This CDR3 comprises 15 residues. Losses at the gene ends were 0 bases for V and 6 bases for J; bases not matched to a gene: 5. The CDR3 reads CASSYSDLAGVEQYF. For the CDR3, the DNA is TGTGCCAGCAGTTACTCGGATCTAGCGGGAGTCGAGCAGTACTTC.

V usage is TRBV20-1 and J usage is TRBJ2-3; TRBD2 agrees at 9 bases. The V gene's germline CDR1 is DFQATT and CDR2 SNEGSKA (reference sequence). The CDR3 totals 15 residues. V dropped 1 base and J dropped 0; count of bases not matched to a gene: 2. The CDR3: CSARVTSGSTDTQYF. The CDR3 DNA reads as TGCAGTGCTAGAGTTACTAGCGGGAGCACAGATACGCAGTATTTT.

The gene calls are TRBV7-2 and TRBJ2-7; 7 bases are shared with TRBD1. From germline, CDR1 is SGHTA and CDR2 FQGNSA. V trimming: 0 bases; J trimming: 3 bases; junction bases outside the gene matches: 2. This CDR3 is 14 amino acids long. The CDR3 DNA reads TGTGCCAGCAGCTTAGCGACAGGGAACTACGAGCAGTACTTC. Translating it yields CASSLATGNYEQYF.

The V and J genes are TRBV6-6 and TRBJ1-2; perhaps TRBD1 as D (5 bases). Germline V gene data show CDR1 as MNHNY and CDR2 as SVGAGI (reference sequence). The CDR3 consists of 16 residues. V lost 6 bases, J lost 6 bases, and 23 bases lay in between. The CDR3 loop is CASRDNRRQGHDGYTF. The CDR3 region has the DNA TGTGCCAGCAGGGACAACCGCCGGCAGGGTCACGATGGCTACACCTTC.

The chain employs TRBV5-4 and TRBJ2-6; D is uncertain. From germline, CDR1 is SGHNT and CDR2 YYREEE (reference sequence). The CDR3 has 16 residues. Trimming left V 3 bases short and J 2 bases short, with 12 bases between. The CDR3 sequence: CASSSPDLAGANVLTF. The DNA of the CDR3 is TGTGCCAGCAGCTCACCCGACTTGGCTGGGGCCAACGTCCTGACTTTC.